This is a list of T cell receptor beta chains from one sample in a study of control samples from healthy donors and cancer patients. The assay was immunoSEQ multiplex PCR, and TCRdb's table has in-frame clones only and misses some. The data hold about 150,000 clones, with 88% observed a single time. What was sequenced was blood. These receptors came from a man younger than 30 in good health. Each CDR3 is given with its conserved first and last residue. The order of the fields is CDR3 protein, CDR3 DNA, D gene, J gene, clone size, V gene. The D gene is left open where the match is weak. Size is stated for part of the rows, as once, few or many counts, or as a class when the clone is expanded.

CASSTTGLEETQYF TGTGCCAGCAGCACAACTGGACTGGAAGAGACCCAGTACTTC NA TRBJ2-5 NA TRBV9
CASSRAGLATDTQYF TGTGCCAGCAGCCGAGCGGGACTAGCGACAGATACGCAGTATTTT TRBD2 TRBJ2-3 NA TRBV5-5
CASSGQGGSPLHF TGTGCCAGCAGCGGACAGGGCGGATCACCCCTCCACTTT TRBD1 TRBJ1-6 NA TRBV9
CASSLAGEQYF TGTGCCAGCAGCTTAGCAGGGGAGCAGTACTTC NA TRBJ2-7 NA TRBV7-9
CASSGEQGSPHYNEQFF TGTGCCAGCAGCGGTGAACAGGGGTCTCCCCACTACAATGAGCAGTTCTTC TRBD1 TRBJ2-1 once TRBV7-8
CATSTDRGWTEAFF TGTGCCACCAGCACGGACAGGGGTTGGACTGAAGCTTTCTTT TRBD1 TRBJ1-1 NA TRBV15
CASSFDRGNTEAFF TGTGCCAGCAGCTTCGACAGGGGGAACACTGAAGCTTTCTTT TRBD1 TRBJ1-1 NA TRBV6-5
CASSQDYNGIETQYF TGTGCCAGCAGCCAAGATTATAACGGCATAGAGACCCAGTACTTC NA TRBJ2-5 once TRBV4-2
CASTSETDTQYF TGTGCCAGCACGTCGGAAACAGATACGCAGTATTTT NA TRBJ2-3 NA TRBV2
CASSSTKAGGLGNEQFF TGCGCCAGCAGCTCAACTAAAGCGGGGGGGCTCGGCAATGAGCAGTTCTTC TRBD2 TRBJ2-1 NA TRBV5-1
CASSFQDGSLGSPLHF TGTGCCAGCAGCTTCCAGGACGGATCCCTCGGATCACCCCTCCACTTT NA TRBJ1-6 NA TRBV9
CASLPLIHTIYF TGTGCCAGCTTGCCCCTCATACACACCATATATTTT NA TRBJ1-3 NA TRBV7-2
CASSQNQGTPNYGYTF TGTGCCAGCAGCCAAAACCAGGGGACTCCTAACTATGGCTACACCTTC NA TRBJ1-2 NA TRBV4-2
CASSQEVRGAQVAYEQYF TGCGCCAGCAGCCAAGAGGTGCGAGGGGCCCAGGTAGCCTACGAGCAGTACTTC NA TRBJ2-7 NA TRBV4-1
CASSLTLLSGNTIYF TGTGCCAGCAGCTTGACACTCCTCTCTGGAAACACCATATATTTT NA TRBJ1-3 NA TRBV5-5
CASSFSQDPYEQYF TGTGCCAGCAGCTTTTCGCAGGACCCGTACGAGCAGTACTTC NA TRBJ2-7 NA TRBV11-2
CASSLDLNRGLPSGNTIYF TGTGCCAGCAGCTTAGACCTTAACAGGGGGCTCCCCTCTGGAAACACCATATATTTT TRBD1 TRBJ1-3 NA TRBV11-3
CASSLLSRLPYEQYF TGTGCCAGCAGCTTGCTATCCCGCTTGCCCTACGAGCAGTACTTC NA TRBJ2-7 NA TRBV5-6
CASSQFGSYEQYF TGTGCCAGCAGCCAATTCGGGTCCTACGAGCAGTACTTC NA TRBJ2-7 NA TRBV4-2
CASSQGLEGTQYF TGTGCCAGCAGCCAAGGACTAGAGGGGACCCAGTACTTC NA TRBJ2-5 NA TRBV3-1/TRBV3-2
CASSQIDLGPTDTQYF TGTGCCAGCAGCCAGATTGACCTAGGCCCCACAGATACGCAGTATTTT NA TRBJ2-3 once TRBV14
CSARYNSPLHF TGCAGTGCTAGATATAATTCACCCCTCCACTTT NA TRBJ1-6 NA TRBV20-1
CASTAGLSPEAFF TGTGCCAGCACCGCGGGACTCTCGCCGGAAGCTTTCTTT NA TRBJ1-1 once TRBV7-8
CASSTDRGLGYTF TGTGCCAGCAGTACGGACAGGGGGCTTGGCTACACCTTC TRBD1 TRBJ1-2 once TRBV7-8
CARRQFWDEQYF TGTGCCAGAAGACAGTTTTGGGACGAGCAGTACTTC NA TRBJ2-7 NA TRBV9
CASSQRPNRENTEAFF TGCGCCAGCAGCCAACGGCCAAACAGGGAGAACACTGAAGCTTTCTTT NA TRBJ1-1 once TRBV4-1
CASSLSSYGYTF TGTGCCAGCAGCTTGTCCAGCTATGGCTACACCTTC NA TRBJ1-2 NA TRBV5-6
CASTRRLNTEAFF TGTGCCAGCACCCGACGCCTGAACACTGAAGCTTTCTTT NA TRBJ1-1 NA TRBV7-2
CASGTSGKHQPQHF TGTGCCAGTGGGACCTCAGGGAAGCATCAGCCCCAGCATTTT NA TRBJ1-5 once TRBV6-5
CASSSSGGGGSNQPQHF TGTGCCAGCAGTTCATCCGGAGGGGGTGGTAGCAATCAGCCCCAGCATTTT NA TRBJ1-5 NA TRBV27
CASSPGTGFNSPLHF TGTGCCAGCAGCCCCGGGACAGGGTTTAATTCACCCCTCCACTTT TRBD1 TRBJ1-6 NA TRBV6-5
CASSLESSGWYNEQFF TGCGCCAGCAGCTTGGAGTCTAGCGGGTGGTACAATGAGCAGTTCTTC TRBD2 TRBJ2-1 NA TRBV5-1
CASSFSGANTGELFF TGTGCTAGCAGCTTTAGTGGGGCGAACACCGGGGAGCTGTTTTTT NA TRBJ2-2 NA TRBV7-7
CARGGRGYYGYTF TGTGCCCGAGGGGGCAGGGGATACTATGGCTACACCTTC TRBD1 TRBJ1-2 NA TRBV30
CASSLGQGKNEQYF TGTGCCAGCAGCTTAGGACAGGGGAAAAACGAGCAGTACTTC TRBD1 TRBJ2-7 NA TRBV5-4
CASSQWTGADTEAFF TGTGCCAGCAGCCAATGGACAGGGGCCGACACTGAAGCTTTCTTT TRBD1 TRBJ1-1 NA TRBV7-2
CASSLLFGPPNEQFF TGTGCCAGCAGTTTGCTATTCGGCCCACCCAACGAGCAGTTCTTC NA TRBJ2-1 NA TRBV6-5